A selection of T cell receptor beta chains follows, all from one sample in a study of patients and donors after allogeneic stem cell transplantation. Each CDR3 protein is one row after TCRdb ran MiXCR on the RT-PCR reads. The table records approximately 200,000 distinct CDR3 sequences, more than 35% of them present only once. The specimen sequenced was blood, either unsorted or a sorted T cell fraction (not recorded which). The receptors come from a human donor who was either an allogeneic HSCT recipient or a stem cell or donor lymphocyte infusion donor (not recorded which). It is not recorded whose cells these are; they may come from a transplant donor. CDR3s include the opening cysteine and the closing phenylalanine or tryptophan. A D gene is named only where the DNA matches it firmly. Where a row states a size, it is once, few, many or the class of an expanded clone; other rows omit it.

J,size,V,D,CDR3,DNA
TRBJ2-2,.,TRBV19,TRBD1,CASRPPGQGDTGELFF,TGTGCCAGTAGGCCTCCGGGACAGGGAGACACCGGGGAGCTGTTTTTT
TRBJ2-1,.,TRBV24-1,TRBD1,CATSDDRVYNEQFF,TGTGCCACCAGTGATGACAGGGTCTACAATGAGCAGTTCTTC
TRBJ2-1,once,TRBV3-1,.,CASSQDKAGRKFF,TGTGCCAGCAGCCAAGATAAAGCGGGTAGGAAGTTCTTC
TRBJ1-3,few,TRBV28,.,CATLREASGNTIYF,TGTGCCACCTTGCGCGAGGCGTCTGGAAACACCATATATTTT
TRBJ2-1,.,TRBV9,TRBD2,CASSVFSGGTNYNEQFF,TGTGCCAGCAGCGTATTTAGTGGCGGGACTAACTACAATGAGCAGTTCTTC
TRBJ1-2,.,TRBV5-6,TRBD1,CASSLGQETGPGYTF,TGTGCCAGCAGCTTGGGGCAGGAGACAGGGCCTGGCTACACCTTC
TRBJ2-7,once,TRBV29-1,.,CSVQGYEQYF,TGCAGCGTCCAGGGGTACGAGCAGTACTTC
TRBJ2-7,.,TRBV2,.,CASRPFGDEQYF,TGTGCCAGCAGGCCCTTCGGGGACGAGCAGTACTTC
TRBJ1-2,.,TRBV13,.,CASSLVGEPYYGYTF,TGTGCCAGCAGCTTAGTAGGGGAACCCTACTATGGCTACACCTTC
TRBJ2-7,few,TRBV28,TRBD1,CASRTGPEQYF,TGTGCCAGCAGGACAGGGCCCGAGCAGTACTTC
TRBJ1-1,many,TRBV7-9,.,CASSSVEGANTEAFF,TGTGCCAGCAGCTCCGTCGAGGGCGCGAACACTGAAGCTTTCTTT
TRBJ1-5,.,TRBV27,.,CASSRLVAQPQHF,TGTGCCAGCAGCCGTTTGGTGGCTCAGCCCCAGCATTTT
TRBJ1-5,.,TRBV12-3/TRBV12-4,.,CASSSPGINQPQHF,TGTGCCAGCAGTTCCCCCGGTATCAATCAGCCCCAGCATTTT
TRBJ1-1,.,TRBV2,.,CASSESRANTEAFF,TGTGCCAGCAGTGAATCCAGGGCCAACACTGAAGCTTTCTTT
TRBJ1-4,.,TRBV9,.,CASSGAAGAEKLFF,TGTGCCAGCAGCGGTGCGGCAGGGGCTGAAAAACTGTTTTTT
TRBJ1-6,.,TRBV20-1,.,CSARPYSPLHF,TGCAGTGCTAGGCCATATTCACCCCTCCACTTT
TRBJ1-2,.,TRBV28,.,CASSLYTGSGYTF,TGTGCCAGCAGTCTCTACACAGGGAGTGGCTACACCTTC
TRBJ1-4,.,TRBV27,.,CASSLGQRNEKLFF,TGTGCCAGCAGTTTAGGACAGCGTAATGAAAAACTGTTTTTT
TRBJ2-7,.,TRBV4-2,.,CASSQEGIAVYEQYF,TGTGCCAGCAGCCAAGAGGGGATAGCGGTTTACGAGCAGTACTTC
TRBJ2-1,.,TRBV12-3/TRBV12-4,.,CASTLPGAAYNEQFF,TGTGCCAGCACCCTACCTGGAGCGGCCTACAATGAGCAGTTCTTC